This T cell receptor (beta chain) was sequenced in a study of early T cells in non-severe SARS-CoV-2 infection (dated by TCRdb to the early 2020s). With respect to the entire study: TCR sequencing used bulk RNA from unsorted whole blood, so alpha and beta chains could not be paired. Broader findings and caveats from the paper: VDJdb matching was skewed toward anti-spike CD8 responses and likely underestimated virus-specific expansions by missing private and CD4 specificities.

Set within a cohort of healthcare workers in London, UK, this nested case-control study involved weekly PCR testing of nasopharyngeal swabs along with blood sampling. Healthcare workers were enrolled in the week of the UK lockdown, from 23 to 31 March 2020, and were followed every week for up to about 16 weeks. With respect to this clonotype: Its target antigen remains unknown. The record has no base qualities; no much larger clone is one base away.

Library creation used 5' RACE. Sequencing used a NextSeq 500. The TCR library protocol attached unique molecular identifiers to individual cDNA molecules to correct for sequencing error and PCR bias. Both TCR alpha and beta chains were sequenced, and tight co-correlation was observed between alpha and beta sequence abundances in each sample. On the study's bioinformatics: Decombinator V4 was used to annotate the V gene, J gene and CDR3 of the TCR sequences. TCRs were defined as expanded if a significant change between any two time points was detected under a Poisson model with p below 0.0001. Abundances of TCRs were expressed as counts per million after normalisation to the total number of TCRs sequenced in each sample. MAIT TCRs were defined by TRAV1-2 paired with TRAJ12, TRAJ20 or TRAJ33, and iNKT TCRs by TRAV10 paired with TRAJ18. VDJdb, accessed on 1 November 2021, was searched for TCRs annotated for CMV, EBV and SARS-CoV-2, and TCRs annotated for more than one antigen were excluded. The raw public data were reprocessed by TCRdb itself: fastp quality trimming at Q25, MiXCR clonotype calling, in-frame beta chains only. Every distinct CDR3 protein forms one entry, paired with its most common genes and DNA. V and J calls and clone size were set by TCRdb, not the authors. The sample table records 51,000 or so distinct CDR3 sequences; approximately 11% of these occur just once. Roughly 13% of the sample is held by the ten biggest clonotypes.

The germline V gene encodes CDR1 DFQATT and CDR2 SNEGSKA (reference sequence). Measured from the cysteine to the phenylalanine, the CDR3 is 14 residues long. This entry keeps only the CDR3 DNA: 42 bases, framed from base 1. Germline trimming: 3 bases from V, 9 bases from J; junction bases outside gene matches: 9. Sequencing was done on a sample of whole blood. The TCR originated in an adult who was a healthcare worker with PCR-confirmed SARS-CoV-2 infection or an uninfected control (not recorded which). The chain couples TRBV20-1 to TRBJ2-1; 9 bases in between match TRBD2. CDR3 protein: CSARPAGGRLEQFF. DNA sequence: TGCAGTGCTAGGCCGGCGGGAGGGCGTCTTGAGCAGTTCTTC.